Listed below are T cell receptor beta chains from one sample, sequenced in a study of blood T cell repertoires in COVID-19. Measured with immunoSEQ multiplex PCR; TCRdb has only the in-frame clones, and not every one. This sample carries tens of thousands of clones, more than 75% of them seen once, and the ten largest clones take 12% to 15%. The source material was peripheral blood. These receptors originate from a human donor in a cohort sampled during active COVID-19. The CDR3 runs from the conserved cysteine through the conserved F or W. Fields, in order: CDR3 DNA, CDR3 protein, D gene, V gene, clone size, CDR3 length, J gene. The D gene is left open where the match is weak. Where a row states a size, it is once, few, many or the class of an expanded clone; other rows omit it.

TGTGCCAGCAGTTATCAGGGTGGCAATCAGCCCCAGCATTTT	CASSYQGGNQPQHF	-	TRBV6-6	-	14	TRBJ1-5
TGTGCCAGCAGTCGGTCGGTGTCCGGGGAGCTGTTTTTT	CASSRSVSGELFF	-	TRBV2	few	13	TRBJ2-2
TGTGCCAGCAGCGTAGCGGGGACTAGCCCATTGAGGACCGGGGAGCTGTTTTTT	CASSVAGTSPLRTGELFF	TRBD2	TRBV9	-	18	TRBJ2-2
TGTGCTAGTGGTTTGGGGGTAGCAGTTAGTGAAAAACTGTTTTTT	CASGLGVAVSEKLFF	-	TRBV12-5	once	15	TRBJ1-4
TGTGCCAGCTCACCAAGTATGGTCGGGAACTCTGGAAACACCATATATTTT	CASSPSMVGNSGNTIYF	-	TRBV18	-	17	TRBJ1-3
TGTGCCAGCAGCTTGGGGCTCCCAATCATCTCCGGAAACACCATATATTTT	CASSLGLPIISGNTIYF	-	TRBV5-4	-	17	TRBJ1-3
TGTGCCAGCAGCGCAGGGACAGGAAATAATTCACCCCTCCACTTT	CASSAGTGNNSPLHF	TRBD1	TRBV7-9	-	15	TRBJ1-6
TGTGCCAGCAGCTCCCCTCCCGGTCCTTCGGGAGGAAACACCATATATTTT	CASSSPPGPSGGNTIYF	-	TRBV7-6	-	17	TRBJ1-3
TGTGCCAGCAGCGACCGGGACAGGTGGGAAGAGACCCAGTACTTC	CASSDRDRWEETQYF	TRBD1	TRBV5-6	-	15	TRBJ2-5
TGTGCCAGCAGCTTGGGATCGGACAGGGCGGGGGAGACCCAGTACTTC	CASSLGSDRAGETQYF	TRBD1	TRBV7-3	-	16	TRBJ2-5
TGTGCCAGCACCCCCGGGCAGGGCAGAGCAGAGACCCAGTACTTC	CASTPGQGRAETQYF	-	TRBV2	-	15	TRBJ2-5
TGTGCCAGCAGTGATTCAGCTGGGGCCAACGTCCTGACTTTC	CASSDSAGANVLTF	-	TRBV6-6	-	14	TRBJ2-6
TGTGCCAGCACCGGGACACCTTATGGCTACACCTTC	CASTGTPYGYTF	-	TRBV25-1	-	12	TRBJ1-2
TGCGCCAGCAGCCCGGGTGTGTACTCTGGGGCCAACGTCCTGACTTTC	CASSPGVYSGANVLTF	-	TRBV5-1	-	16	TRBJ2-6
TGTGCCAGCGACACAGGGGGTAGTCAGCCCCAGCATTTT	CASDTGGSQPQHF	TRBD1	TRBV6-5	-	13	TRBJ1-5
TGCGCCAGCAGCTCTGGGGACAGGCCTAACTATGGCTACACCTTC	CASSSGDRPNYGYTF	TRBD1	TRBV5-1	-	15	TRBJ1-2
TGCGCCAGCAGCTTGAGGACAGGCGATGGCTACACCTTC	CASSLRTGDGYTF	TRBD1	TRBV5-1	-	13	TRBJ1-2
TGCGCCAGCAGCGGGACAGGGGAAGTCTACAATGAGCAGTTCTTC	CASSGTGEVYNEQFF	TRBD1	TRBV5-1	-	15	TRBJ2-1